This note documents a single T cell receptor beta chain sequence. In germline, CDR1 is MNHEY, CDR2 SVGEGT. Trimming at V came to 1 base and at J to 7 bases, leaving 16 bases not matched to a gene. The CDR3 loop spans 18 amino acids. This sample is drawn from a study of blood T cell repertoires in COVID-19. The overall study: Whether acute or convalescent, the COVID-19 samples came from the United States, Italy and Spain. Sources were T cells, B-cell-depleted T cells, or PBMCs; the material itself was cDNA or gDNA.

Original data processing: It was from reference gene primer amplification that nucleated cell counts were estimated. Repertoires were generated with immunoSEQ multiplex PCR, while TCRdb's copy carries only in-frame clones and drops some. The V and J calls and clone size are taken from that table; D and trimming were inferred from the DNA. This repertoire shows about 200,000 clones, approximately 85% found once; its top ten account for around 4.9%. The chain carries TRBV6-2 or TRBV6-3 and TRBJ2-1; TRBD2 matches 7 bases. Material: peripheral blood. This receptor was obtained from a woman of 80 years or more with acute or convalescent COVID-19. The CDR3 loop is CASSYYPTGALAYNEQFF. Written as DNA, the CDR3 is TGTGCCAGCAGTTACTATCCTACTGGGGCACTAGCGTATAATGAGCAGTTCTTC.